This TCR beta chain appears in the sequencing data of a study of beta chain features in type 1 diabetes. V was trimmed by 8 bases and J by 5 bases, leaving 15 bases between them. Germline-derived CDR1 and CDR2 are SGHTA and FQGNSA. This CDR3 is 13 amino acids long. The whole isolated RNA underwent reverse transcription, so sequencing captured expressed TCRB transcripts. Some clones are missing from TCRdb's copy, which holds only in-frame ones; the method was immunoSEQ multiplex PCR. The table has under 450,000 clones, approximately 15% seen once; the top ten hold less than 0.04%. This rearrangement joins TRBV7-2 to TRBJ2-5; D is perhaps TRBD1 (6 bases). The sequencing input was naive CD4+ T cells from blood. This receptor was identified in a man younger than 40 in good health. The CDR3 reads CASGGGRRETQYF. The CDR3 DNA sequence: TGTGCCAGCGGGGGCGGACGGCGGGAGACCCAGTACTTC.